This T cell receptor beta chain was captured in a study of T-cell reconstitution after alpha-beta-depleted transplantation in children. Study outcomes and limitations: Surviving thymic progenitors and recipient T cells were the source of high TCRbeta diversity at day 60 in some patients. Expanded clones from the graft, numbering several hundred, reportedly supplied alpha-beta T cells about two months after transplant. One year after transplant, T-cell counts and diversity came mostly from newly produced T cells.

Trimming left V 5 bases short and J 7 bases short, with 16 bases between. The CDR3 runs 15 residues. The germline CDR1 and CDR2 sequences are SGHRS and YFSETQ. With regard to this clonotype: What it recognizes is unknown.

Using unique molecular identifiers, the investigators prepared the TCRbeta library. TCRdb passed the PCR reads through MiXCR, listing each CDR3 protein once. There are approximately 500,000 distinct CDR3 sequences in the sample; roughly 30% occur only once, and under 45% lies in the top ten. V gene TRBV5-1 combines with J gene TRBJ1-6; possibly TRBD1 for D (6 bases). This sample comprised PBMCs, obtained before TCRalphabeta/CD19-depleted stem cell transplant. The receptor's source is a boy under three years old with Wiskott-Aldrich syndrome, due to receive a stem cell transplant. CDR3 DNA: TGCGCCAGCAGTTCCGGGACAACGAGCAATTCACCCCTCCACTTT. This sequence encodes CASSSGTTSNSPLHF.